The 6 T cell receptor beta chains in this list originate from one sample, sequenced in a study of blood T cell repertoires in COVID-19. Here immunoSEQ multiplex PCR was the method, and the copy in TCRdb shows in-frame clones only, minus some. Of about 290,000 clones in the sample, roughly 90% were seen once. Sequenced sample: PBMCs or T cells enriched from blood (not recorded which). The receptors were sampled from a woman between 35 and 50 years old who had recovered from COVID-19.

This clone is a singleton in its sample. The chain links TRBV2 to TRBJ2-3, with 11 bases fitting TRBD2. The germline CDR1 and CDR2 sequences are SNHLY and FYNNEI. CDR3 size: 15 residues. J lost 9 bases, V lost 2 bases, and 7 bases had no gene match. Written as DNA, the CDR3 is TGTGCCAGCAGTGAAACTAGCGGGGGTTCGTTCACGCAGTATTTT. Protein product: CASSETSGGSFTQYF.

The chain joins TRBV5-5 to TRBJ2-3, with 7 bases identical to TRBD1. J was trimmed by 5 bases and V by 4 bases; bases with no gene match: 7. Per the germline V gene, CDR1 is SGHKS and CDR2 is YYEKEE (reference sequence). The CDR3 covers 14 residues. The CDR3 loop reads CASSRDSALDTQYF. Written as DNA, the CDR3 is TGTGCCAGCAGCCGGGACAGCGCTCTAGATACGCAGTATTTT.

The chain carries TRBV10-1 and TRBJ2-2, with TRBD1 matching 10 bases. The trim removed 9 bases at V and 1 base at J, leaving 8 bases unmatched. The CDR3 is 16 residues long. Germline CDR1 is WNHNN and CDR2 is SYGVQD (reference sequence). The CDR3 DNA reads TGCGCCAGTCATGAGGGGGACAGGGGGAACACCGGGGAGCTGTTTTTT. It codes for CASHEGDRGNTGELFF.

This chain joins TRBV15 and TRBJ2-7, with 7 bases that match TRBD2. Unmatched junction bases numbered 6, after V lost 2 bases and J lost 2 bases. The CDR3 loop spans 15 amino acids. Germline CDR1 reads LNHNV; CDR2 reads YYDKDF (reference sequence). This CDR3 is CATSRPPSGTYEQYF. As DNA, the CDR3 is TGTGCCACCAGCAGACCCCCTAGCGGAACCTACGAGCAGTACTTC. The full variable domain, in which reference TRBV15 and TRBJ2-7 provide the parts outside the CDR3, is DAMVIQNPRYQVTQFGKPVTLSCSQTLNHNVMYWYQQKSSQAPKLLFHYYDKDFNNEADTPDNFQSRRPNTSFCFLDIRSPGLGDTAMYLCATSRPPSGTYEQYFGPGTRLTVT.

The CDR3 here is CASSRGQDGGEQYF. In DNA form, the CDR3 reads TGCGCCAGCAGCCGGGGACAGGATGGTGGCGAGCAGTACTTC. The chain links TRBV4-1 to TRBJ2-7; 8 bases fit TRBD1. Germline V gene lookup returns CDR1 MGHRA and CDR2 YSYEKL. With 4 bases clipped from V and 6 bases from J, the junction kept 8 bases outside the gene matches. This CDR3 has 14 residues.

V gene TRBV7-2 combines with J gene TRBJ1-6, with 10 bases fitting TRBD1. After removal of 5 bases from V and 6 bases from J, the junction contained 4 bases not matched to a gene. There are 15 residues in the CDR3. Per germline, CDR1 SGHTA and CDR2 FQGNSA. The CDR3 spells CASSAGQGVNSPLHF. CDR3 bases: TGTGCCAGCAGCGCCGGACAGGGGGTTAATTCACCCCTCCACTTT.